This record covers a single T cell receptor beta chain. Its antigen is not identified. These data come from a study of beta chain features in type 1 diabetes. The CDR3 runs to 14 residues. Germline V CDR1 and CDR2: MGHRA, YSYEKL. V was trimmed by 1 base and J by 7 bases, leaving 14 bases between them. CD45RO/CCR7/CD25/CD127/CD95/CD27 staining was used to isolate CD4+ naive, central memory, regulatory and stem cell-like memory cells by sorting. Sorting gave populations that all exceeded 95% purity. As every portion of the isolated RNA was reverse transcribed, the sequencing read expressed TCRB transcripts. The method was immunoSEQ multiplex PCR; TCRdb's version includes in-frame clones alone and lacks a portion of them. The sample lists about 620,000 clones, less than 20% occurring once. Study conclusions and caveats: Since sequencing was performed on cDNA, cells with high TCR expression could be over-represented.

This clonotype was sampled from a man between 18 and 35 years old in good health. The sequencing input was naive CD4+ T cells from blood. The genes are TRBV4-1 and TRBJ2-7; D may be TRBD2 (5 bases). The CDR3 spells CASSQGRTSREQYF. In nucleotides, the CDR3 is TGCGCCAGCAGCCAAGGGCGGACTTCTCGGGAGCAGTACTTC.